This T cell receptor beta chain was identified during a study of metastatic and nonmetastatic thyroid tumors (dated by TCRdb to the early 2020s). Regarding the study in general: Repertoires from peripheral blood and from tumor or nodule tissue samples of malignant and benign thyroid patients were compared. The research as a whole found: TCR beta diversity was reported as significantly higher in malignant tumors than in benign nodules, in both blood and tumor samples.

No patient had received any treatment before thyroid surgery. Using T-cell receptor beta sequencing, the researchers looked back retrospectively at clinical samples from patients, gathered between the early 2010s and the late 2010s. This clone has a count of ten or more. The antigen it binds to is not known. Base qualities are not provided; no much larger clone lies one nucleotide away. V is cut by 8 bases and J by 6 bases, and the space between the germline ends is 23 bases. Including the terminal cysteine and phenylalanine, the CDR3 comprises 16 residues. Only the CDR3 DNA stays, 48 bases, in frame from base 1. The germline V gene supplies CDR1 SGHVS and CDR2 FNYEAQ. Receptor libraries were prepared by PCR. Sequencing was carried out with an Illumina HiSeq 4000. The TCR beta-chain CDR3 region of each patient was profiled by high-throughput sequencing. As for the authors' bioinformatics: A classifier to discriminate distant-metastatic papillary thyroid cancer patients was built from CDR3 differences across clinicopathological groups. To measure repertoire diversity the researchers used the Shannon index, while the Morisita-Horn index served to gauge how similar the tumor and blood repertoires were. TCRdb ran its own pipeline on the public reads, namely fastp trimming at Q25 and MiXCR clone calling, and kept in-frame beta chains. The V and J calls follow TCRdb's processing rather than the paper's. Recorded for this sample are around 17,000 clones; under 40% of them occurred a single time. Roughly 13% of the sample goes to the ten largest clones.

The chain is assembled from TRBV7-6 and TRBJ2-1; the D call is possibly TRBD1 or TRBD2, each sharing 5 bases. This TCR was sampled from a male donor with papillary thyroid cancer or a benign thyroid nodule (not recorded which). Some clones in this sample may be carry-over from other donors' samples. The material sequenced was tumor tissue. The nucleotide sequence reads as follows: TGTGCCAGCCGTGGATCCCCCGGGGCCCTCCTCAATGAGCAGTTCTTC. This codes for CASRGSPGALLNEQFF. Joined to the reference TRBV7-6 and TRBJ2-1 proteins, this CDR3 gives the full variable domain: GAGVSQSPRYKVTKRGQDVALRCDPISGHVSLYWYRQALGQGPEFLTYFNYEAQQDKSGLPNDRFSAERPEGSISTLTIQRTEQRDSAMYRCASRGSPGALLNEQFFGPGTRLTVL.